Shown below are 21 T cell receptor beta chains from a single sample sequenced in a study of cytomegalovirus exposure and HLA in healthy donors. The primer mix had 60 Vbeta and 13 Jbeta primers. Generated by immunoSEQ multiplex PCR, the TCRdb table keeps only in-frame clones and is missing some. The sample lists about 160,000 clones, about 71% seen once, with over 2.5% in the top ten. Sequencing was carried out using PBMCs. The receptors were gathered from a woman in her twenties or thirties in good health and CMV-seronegative.

This chain joins TRBV7-9 and TRBJ1-1; 9 bases line up with TRBD1. This CDR3 contains 15 residues. The V gene end was trimmed by 4 bases and the J gene end by 6 bases; junction bases not matched to a gene: 9. Germline V lookup: CDR1 SEHNR, CDR2 FQNEAQ (reference sequence). CDR3 protein: CASSSYRGRVPEAFF. The CDR3 DNA is TGTGCCAGCAGCTCCTACAGGGGGCGCGTCCCTGAAGCTTTCTTT.

This chain links TRBV18 with TRBJ2-4; a weak D match, TRBD2 (5 bases). This CDR3 is built from 14 residues. The V end was cut by 0 bases, the J end by 7 bases, with 10 bases between. Germline CDR1 is KGHSH and CDR2 is LQKENI. CDR3 sequence: CASSPPRGDNIQYF. The CDR3 DNA sequence: TGTGCCAGCTCACCACCCCGGGGTGACAACATTCAGTACTTC. The full variable domain, with the rest looked up from reference TRBV18 and TRBJ2-4, is NAGVMQNPRHLVRRRGQEARLRCSPMKGHSHVYWYRQLPEEGLKFMVYLQKENIIDESGMPKERFSAEFPKEGPSILRIQQVVRGDSAAYFCASSPPRGDNIQYFGAGTRLSVL.

The J gene is TRBJ1-2, the V gene TRBV7-2; the D is unclear. V shed 2 bases and J shed 4 bases, with 5 bases lying between them. CDR1 SGHTA and CDR2 FQGNSA come from the germline V gene. This CDR3 has 12 amino acids. In nucleotides, the CDR3 is TGTGCCAGCAGCTTAAACAGCTATGGCTACACCTTC. This codes for CASSLNSYGYTF.

The chain links TRBV28 to TRBJ1-6, with D possibly TRBD1 on 6 matching bases. The germline CDR1 and CDR2 sequences are MDHEN and SYDVKM. Trimming removed 7 bases at V and 0 bases at J, with 19 bases between. The CDR3 contains 18 residues. CDR3 bases: TGTGCCAGCAAAGGGGGGGCTTCGGGCAACTCCTATAATTCACCCCTCCACTTT. It specifies CASKGGASGNSYNSPLHF.

This clone has more than one count but fewer than ten. The genes are TRBV7-9 and TRBJ2-7; maybe TRBD2 (5 bases). Germline CDR1 reads SEHNR; CDR2 reads FQNEAQ (reference sequence). Trimming took 3 bases from V and 5 from J, leaving 8 bases between them. The CDR3 is made up of 12 amino acids. The CDR3 DNA sequence: TGTGCCAGCAGCTTTACTAGGGACGAGCAGTACTTC. Protein product: CASSFTRDEQYF.

The gene calls are TRBV4-2 and TRBJ1-2, with D possibly TRBD1 on 6 matching bases. The CDR3 is 17 amino acids. From germline, CDR1 is LGHNA and CDR2 YNFKEQ. Trimming left V 0 bases short and J 7 bases short, with 21 bases between. CDR3 region: CASSQEEGHGWSGGYTF. The CDR3 DNA reads as TGTGCCAGCAGCCAAGAAGAGGGACATGGTTGGTCGGGTGGCTACACCTTC.

The chain joins TRBV7-2 to TRBJ1-1; 7 nucleotides line up with TRBD1. The V gene end was trimmed by 5 bases and the J gene end by 13 bases; junction bases not matched to a gene: 16. The CDR3 extends over 14 amino acids. Germline lookup yields CDR1 SGHTA and CDR2 FQGNSA. The CDR3 reads CASSTRLDRPSVFF. The CDR3, as DNA: TGTGCCAGCAGCACGAGATTGGACAGGCCGTCAGTTTTCTTT.

The rearrangement uses TRBV11-2 and TRBJ1-5, with no clear D. This CDR3 comprises 13 residues. Germline lookup yields CDR1 SGHAT and CDR2 FQNNGV. The V end was cut by 5 bases, the J end by 5 bases, with 10 bases between. The CDR3 reads CASSPEGHQPQHF. The CDR3 DNA sequence: TGTGCCAGCAGCCCCGAGGGCCATCAGCCCCAGCATTTT.

The gene calls are TRBV4-1 and TRBJ1-1, with a tentative D call TRBD1 (5 bases). This CDR3 is 15 amino acids long. V was trimmed by 1 base and J by 1 base, leaving 10 bases between them. Germline assignment: CDR1 MGHRA and CDR2 YSYEKL. CDR3 residues: CASSQVNDRNTEAFF. DNA for the CDR3: TGCGCCAGCAGCCAAGTGAATGACAGGAACACTGAAGCTTTCTTT.

This chain joins TRBV5-1 and TRBJ1-1, with D hard to call. The CDR3 runs to 14 residues. CDR1 SGHRS and CDR2 YFSETQ come from the germline V gene. V lost 4 bases to trimming and J lost 1 base, with 11 bases between them. The CDR3 DNA follows: TGCGCCAGCAGCCTTCTTTCAGAGAACACTGAAGCTTTCTTT. Translating gives CASSLLSENTEAFF.

This chain uses TRBV28 with TRBJ2-5; 10 nucleotides match TRBD1. The germline gives CDR1 MDHEN, CDR2 SYDVKM. The junction had 3 bases not matched to a gene; V was cut back by 6 bases and J by 5 bases. The CDR3 runs to 13 residues. The CDR3 nucleotides read TGTGCCAGCAGCCAGACAGGGGGCGAGACCCAGTACTTC. The encoded protein is CASSQTGGETQYF.

This clone appeared a few times. The V call is TRBV27, the J call TRBJ2-1; weak D call: TRBD1 (6 bases). Germline loops: CDR1 MNHEY, CDR2 SMNVEV (reference sequence). V shed 5 bases and J shed 2 bases, with 16 bases lying between them. The CDR3 is made up of 16 amino acids. The CDR3 DNA reads TGTGCCAGCAGTACCCGACAGGACCGGACCTACAATGAGCAGTTCTTC. Translating gives CASSTRQDRTYNEQFF.

This clone was seen once. The rearrangement uses TRBV19 and TRBJ1-1; D unclear. The ends were cut back, 3 bases at V and 7 bases at J, with 9 bases in the middle. This CDR3 has 12 residues. Germline CDR1 is LNHDA and CDR2 is SQIVND (reference sequence). CDR3 sequence reads: CASSIWADEAFF. The CDR3 DNA reads TGTGCCAGTAGTATTTGGGCAGATGAAGCTTTCTTT. The entire variable domain, with the rest obtained from reference TRBV19 and TRBJ1-1, is as follows: DGGITQSPKYLFRKEGQNVTLSCEQNLNHDAMYWYRQDPGQGLRLIYYSQIVNDFQKGDIAEGYSVSREKKESFPLTVTSAQKNPTAFYLCASSIWADEAFFGQGTRLTVV.

The chain links TRBV10-3 to TRBJ2-7; D not resolved. V lost 0 bases, J lost 0 bases, and 15 bases lay in between. Germline loops: CDR1 ENHRY, CDR2 SYGVKD. This CDR3 has 17 amino acids. This chain's CDR3 is CAISESDLAESSYEQYF. The CDR3, as DNA: TGTGCCATCAGTGAGTCCGACTTGGCGGAAAGCTCCTACGAGCAGTACTTC.

DNA for the CDR3: TGTGCCAGCTCACCGCCCGGGACAGGGGTTGACGAGCAGTACTTC. Residues: CASSPPGTGVDEQYF. This chain connects TRBV18 to TRBJ2-7; 10 bases map to TRBD1. Trimming took 3 bases from V and 5 from J; bases not matched to a gene: 7. Germline CDR1 and CDR2: KGHSH and LQKENI. The CDR3 sequence is 15 residues long.

The chain has TRBV7-2 and TRBJ2-2; unclear D gene. The CDR3 covers 13 residues. The germline V gene has CDR1 SGHTA and CDR2 FQGNSA. Trimming removed 1 base at V and 5 bases at J, with 5 bases between. CDR3 in DNA: TGTGCCAGCAGCTTAGTCCAGACCGGGGAGCTGTTTTTT. Protein sequence: CASSLVQTGELFF.

This clone has just a few counts. The V gene is TRBV7-9, the J gene TRBJ2-7; D call uncertain. V lost 0 bases to trimming and J lost 1 base, with 10 bases between them. The CDR3 is made up of 15 amino acids. Germline V lookup: CDR1 SEHNR, CDR2 FQNEAQ (reference sequence). The CDR3, as DNA: TGTGCCAGCAGCTTAGCCGCGGCCAGATCCTACGAGCAGTACTTC. Protein: CASSLAAARSYEQYF.

This rearrangement joins TRBV7-6 to TRBJ2-1, with a weak D call TRBD2 (7 bases). The V gene lost 0 bases and the J gene lost 7 bases, with 16 bases spanning the gap. Germline values: CDR1 SGHVS, CDR2 FNYEAQ. The length of the CDR3 is 16 residues. This CDR3 reads CASSLARGGAGNEQFF. DNA of the CDR3: TGTGCCAGCAGCTTAGCACGAGGGGGGGCGGGTAATGAGCAGTTCTTC.

The rearrangement uses TRBV2 and TRBJ2-1; 8 nucleotides match TRBD1. Per the germline V gene, CDR1 is SNHLY and CDR2 is FYNNEI. Germline trimming cut 4 bases from V and 5 bases from J; bases unmatched to any gene: 13. The CDR3 contains 17 residues. This CDR3 is CASSAQGVGQVNNEQFF. CDR3 DNA sequence: TGTGCCAGCAGTGCCCAAGGCGTGGGACAGGTGAACAATGAGCAGTTCTTC.

This clone was detected a few times. The chain has TRBV14 and TRBJ1-5, with a possible D match to TRBD1 (5 bases). Germline CDR1 is SGHDN and CDR2 is FVKESK. There are 13 residues in the CDR3. The V end lost 8 bases, the J end lost 7 bases, and 15 bases lay between the germline ends. DNA of the CDR3: TGTGCCAGCTGCAAGATTCACAGGCAGCCCCAGCATTTT. This encodes CASCKIHRQPQHF.

The chain uses TRBV2 and TRBJ1-2, with 12 positions matching TRBD1. The CDR3 sequence is 14 residues long. V gave up 3 bases and J gave up 6 bases; unmatched junction bases: 2. Germline V gene data show CDR1 as SNHLY and CDR2 as FYNNEI. In DNA form, the CDR3 reads TGTGCCAGCAGTGAGGGGACAGGGGGCGATGGCTACACCTTC. Translated: CASSEGTGGDGYTF.